The next 10 T cell receptor beta chains were all read from a single sample in a study of monozygotic twins with inflammatory bowel disease. TCRdb re-analyzed the 5' RACE reads; it lists each CDR3 protein once, without DNA. The sample totals about 210,000 distinct CDR3 sequences. The sequenced sample consisted of blood. These receptors were collected from a human donor with ulcerative colitis or Crohn's disease, or a healthy co-twin of an affected twin (not recorded which).

This rearrangement joins TRBV3-1 to TRBJ2-1; TCRdb's D gene call, TRBD1, goes unchecked for lack of DNA. Germline assignment: CDR1 LGHDT and CDR2 YNNKEL (reference sequence). The CDR3 spans 18 residues. This CDR3 is CASTQEGGAGAAYNEQFF.

V usage is TRBV6-1 and J usage is TRBJ1-1. The CDR3 has 15 amino acids. Germline V gives CDR1 MNHNS, CDR2 SASEGT. The chain's CDR3 is CASSGFSRDGLEAFF.

This sequence joins TRBV24-1 and TRBJ2-3. The CDR3 totals 13 residues. Germline V gives CDR1 KGHDR, CDR2 SFDVKD. The CDR3 loop is CATTGRITDTQYF.

The chain employs TRBV20-1 and TRBJ1-5; TCRdb's assignment of TRBD1 cannot be checked, as there is no DNA. The germline CDR1 and CDR2 sequences are DFQATT and SNEGSKA (reference sequence). The CDR3 totals 15 residues. CDR3 residues: CSAFKQGMLDQPQHF.

The chain has TRBV6-1 and TRBJ2-3; as DNA is missing, the TRBD2 call by TCRdb cannot be tested. The germline V gene has CDR1 MNHNS and CDR2 SASEGT. This CDR3 comprises 14 residues. The CDR3 reads CASSGGARTDTQYF.

The chain employs TRBV20-1 and TRBJ2-1; lacking DNA, the TRBD1 call made by TCRdb goes unchecked. The CDR3 is 13 amino acids. Germline values: CDR1 DFQATT, CDR2 SNEGSKA (reference sequence). The CDR3 loop reads CSAINPGAREQFF.

This chain uses TRBV18 with TRBJ1-1. The CDR3 loop spans 15 amino acids. In germline, CDR1 is KGHSH, CDR2 LQKENI. CDR3 sequence: CASSLGGLGNTEAFF.

The CDR3 sequence is CASSTRTGATFNEQFF. The chain joins TRBV5-1 to TRBJ2-1; lacking DNA, the TRBD1 call made by TCRdb goes unchecked. In germline, CDR1 is SGHRS, CDR2 YFSETQ. CDR3 length: 16 residues.

The chain couples TRBV20-1 to TRBJ1-5; the D gene TCRdb calls, TRBD1, cannot be checked with no DNA. CDR1 and CDR2 (germline): DFQATT, SNEGSKA (reference sequence). This CDR3 is 15 amino acids long. The CDR3 protein is CSARDPGQYNQPQHF.

The rearrangement uses TRBV4-1 and TRBJ1-4. CDR3 length: 14 amino acids. The V gene's germline CDR1 is MGHRA and CDR2 YSYEKL. The CDR3 loop reads CASSQYGVEEKLFF.